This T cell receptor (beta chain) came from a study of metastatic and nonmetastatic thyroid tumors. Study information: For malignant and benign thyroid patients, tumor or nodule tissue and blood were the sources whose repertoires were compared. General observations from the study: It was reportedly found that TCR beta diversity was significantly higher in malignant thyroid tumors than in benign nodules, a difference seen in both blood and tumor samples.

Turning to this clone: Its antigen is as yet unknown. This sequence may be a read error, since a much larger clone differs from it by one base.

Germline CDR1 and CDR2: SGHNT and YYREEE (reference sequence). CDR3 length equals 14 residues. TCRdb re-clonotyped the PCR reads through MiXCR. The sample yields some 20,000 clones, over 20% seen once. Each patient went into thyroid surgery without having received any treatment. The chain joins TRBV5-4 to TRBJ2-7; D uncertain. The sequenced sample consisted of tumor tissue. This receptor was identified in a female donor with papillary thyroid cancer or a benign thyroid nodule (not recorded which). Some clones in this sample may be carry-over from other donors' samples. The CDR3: CAISSPGLTGEQYF. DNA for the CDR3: TGTGCCATCAGCTCCCCGGGCCTAACGGGCGAGCAGTACTTC.